The sequence of this TCR beta chain was determined in a study of shared clonotypes between healthy human individuals. General study points: The sole specimen, blood, was sampled, and tissue repertoires likely differ. Lower generation probabilities were found for non-shared clonotypes than for those shared by all four donors.

Assay execution took place at the deep level. DNA at about 210 ng, tens of thousands of T cell genomes, went into sorted-subset replicate PCRs. Some clones are missing from TCRdb's copy, which holds only in-frame ones; the method was immunoSEQ multiplex PCR. The sample contains some 2,400,000 clones, 95% of which appear only once. V was clipped by 5 bases and J by 4 bases; unmatched bases: 3. CDR1 and CDR2 from the germline V gene are SGHTA and FQGTGA. The CDR3 spans 13 residues. With regard to this clone: Its cognate antigen is unknown. Other nucleotide sequences in the sample specify the same CDR3.

This TCR was recovered from a man between 18 and 35 years old in good health. The gene calls are TRBV7-3 and TRBJ1-1; the match to TRBD1 covers 8 bases. Specimen: naive CD4+ T cells sorted from blood. Subset noted: CD45RA+ positively selected. The CDR3 DNA reads TGTGCCAGCAGCCTGACAGGGGTCACTGAAGCTTTCTTT. It translates to CASSLTGVTEAFF.